The 17 T cell receptor beta chains presented below share a single source sample, sequenced in a study of CD8 T cells in Susac syndrome. Reverse transcription used roughly 0.45 to 1 ug RNA and random hexamers. TCRdb re-called the immunoSEQ multiplex PCR reads with MiXCR, one entry per CDR3 protein. The table includes 200,000 or so distinct CDR3 sequences, 90% to 97% detected once. Sequencing was performed on CD4+ T cells from PBMCs. These receptors were collected from a human donor with multiple sclerosis.

The gene calls are TRBV29-1 and TRBJ2-6; possibly TRBD1 for D (5 bases). Germline V gene data show CDR1 as SQVTM and CDR2 as ANQGSEA. This CDR3 has 14 residues. Trimming took off 5 bases at V and 2 bases at J, with 10 bases between the two ends. The CDR3, as DNA: TGCAGCGTTCACACAGGTGCTGGGGCCAACGTCCTGACTTTC. Translation: CSVHTGAGANVLTF.

The chain employs TRBV18 and TRBJ2-7, with a possible D match to TRBD1 (6 bases). Trimming left V 3 bases short and J 0 bases short, with 15 bases between. Per germline, CDR1 KGHSH and CDR2 LQKENI. This CDR3 has 16 residues. CDR3 sequence: CASSPLDSLSSYEQYF. The CDR3 DNA reads as TGTGCCAGCTCACCTTTGGACAGCCTAAGCTCCTACGAGCAGTACTTC.

The gene calls are TRBV5-1 and TRBJ1-2; D perhaps matches TRBD1 (6 bases). Trimming shortened V by 0 bases and J by 3 bases, and 15 bases separated the two germline ends. The CDR3 is 16 residues long. Looked up from germline, CDR1 is SGHRS and CDR2 is YFSETQ. The CDR3 reads CASSLVGGQSDYGYTF. As DNA, the CDR3 is TGCGCCAGCAGCTTGGTTGGAGGACAGTCAGACTATGGCTACACCTTC.

V and J are TRBV4-1 and TRBJ1-1; 9 bases are a match to TRBD1. The CDR3 length is 16 residues. CDR1 and CDR2 from the germline V gene are MGHRA and YSYEKL. V trimming: 5 bases; J trimming: 1 base; junction bases outside the gene matches: 8. CDR3 nucleotides: TGCGCCAGCAGCAACCTCGGACAGGGGCCGAACACTGAAGCTTTCTTT. Encoded protein: CASSNLGQGPNTEAFF.

The chain links TRBV25-1 to TRBJ1-6; D is unclear. Trimming removed 6 bases at V and 5 bases at J, with 14 bases between. Germline values: CDR1 MGHDK, CDR2 SYGVNS. The CDR3 is 15 residues long. The CDR3 bases are TGTGCCAGCAGCCCTACGCGGTGGGATAATTCACCCCTCCACTTT. It specifies CASSPTRWDNSPLHF.

Only one count was recorded for this clonotype. The rearrangement joins TRBV20-1 to TRBJ2-7, with TRBD1 matching over 10 bases. This CDR3 has 15 amino acids. Germline V gene data show CDR1 as DFQATT and CDR2 as SNEGSKA (reference sequence). V gave up 6 bases and J gave up 2 bases; unmatched junction bases: 10. The CDR3 loop is CSALSRDRGTYEQYF. In DNA, the CDR3 is TGCAGTGCCTTAAGCCGGGACAGGGGCACCTACGAGCAGTACTTC.

This clonotype was seen only once. The genes are TRBV4-3 and TRBJ1-6; D ambiguous. This CDR3 comprises 12 residues. Trimming shortened V by 0 bases and J by 15 bases, and 9 bases separated the two germline ends. Germline CDR1 is LGHNA and CDR2 is YSLEER. In DNA, the CDR3 is TGCGCCAGCAGCCAAGATCACCTTCTCCTCCACTTT. Translating it yields CASSQDHLLLHF.

This chain links TRBV29-1 with TRBJ1-5, with a weak D call TRBD1 (5 bases). Germline values: CDR1 SQVTM, CDR2 ANQGSEA. The V gene lost 4 bases and the J gene lost 4 bases, with 11 bases spanning the gap. The CDR3 is made up of 13 amino acids. This CDR3 reads CSVVTGTNQPQHF. For the CDR3, the DNA is TGCAGCGTTGTAACAGGAACAAATCAGCCCCAGCATTTT.

The gene calls are TRBV30 and TRBJ1-1; D is uncertain. CDR1 GTSNPN and CDR2 SVGIG come from the germline V gene (reference sequence). Trimming took off 0 bases at V and 7 bases at J, with 12 bases between the two ends. The CDR3 covers 13 residues. This CDR3 is CAWSVTGKGEAFF. CDR3 DNA sequence: TGTGCCTGGAGTGTAACTGGGAAGGGTGAAGCTTTCTTT. Full variable domain (outside the CDR3, taken from reference TRBV30 and TRBJ1-1): SQTIHQWPATLVQPVGSPLSLECTVEGTSNPNLYWYRQAAGRGLQLLFYSVGIGQISSEVPQNLSASRPQDRQFILSSKKLLLSDSGFYLCAWSVTGKGEAFFGQGTRLTVV.

The chain joins TRBV29-1 to TRBJ1-1; D gene uncertain. V gave up 5 bases and J gave up 1 base, with 8 bases separating them. This CDR3 region has 12 residues. CDR1 is SQVTM, CDR2 ANQGSEA, per germline. CDR3 in amino acids: CSVRAGNTEAFF. The DNA for the CDR3 is TGCAGCGTTCGGGCGGGGAACACTGAAGCTTTCTTT.

The CDR3 DNA reads TGTGCCAGCAGCCCCTTTGTTAGCGGGGGCAACAATGAGCAGTTCTTC. It translates to CASSPFVSGGNNEQFF. The V call is TRBV7-6, the J call TRBJ2-1; 9 bases match TRBD2. Germline CDR1 SGHVS, CDR2 FNYEAQ. V dropped 5 bases and J dropped 5; count of bases not matched to a gene: 10. This CDR3 contains 16 residues.

This clonotype was seen only once. The chain recombines TRBV19 with TRBJ1-1; no clear D. Germline-derived CDR1 and CDR2 are LNHDA and SQIVND (reference sequence). The CDR3 runs 14 residues. Between the trimmed V and J ends, which lost 0 bases and 1 base, there was a span of 6 bases. The DNA for the CDR3 is TGTGCCAGTAGTATAGAGGTCGGGAACACTGAAGCTTTCTTT. This sequence encodes CASSIEVGNTEAFF.

J is TRBJ2-3 and V is TRBV7-9; 7 bases are a match to TRBD2. Per germline, CDR1 SEHNR and CDR2 FQNEAQ (reference sequence). This CDR3 comprises 17 residues. V was clipped by 2 bases and J by 2 bases; unmatched bases: 10. CDR3 region: CASSLQAGRRPTDTQYF. DNA of the CDR3: TGTGCCAGCAGCTTACAAGCGGGGAGGAGACCCACAGATACGCAGTATTTT.

This clonotype was detected only once. CDR3 protein: CASSRENQFRGKQYF. DNA of the CDR3: TGTGCCAGCAGCCGAGAAAACCAGTTCAGGGGAAAGCAGTACTTC. The chain is built from TRBV3-1 and TRBJ2-7; TRBD1 might be the D (6 bases). The CDR3 has 15 amino acids. The germline CDR1 and CDR2 sequences are LGHDT and YNNKEL (reference sequence). Trimming removed 4 bases at V and 8 bases at J, with 21 bases between.

This chain links TRBV3-1 with TRBJ2-5, with 7 positions matching TRBD2. CDR1 LGHDT and CDR2 YNNKEL come from the germline V gene (reference sequence). Trimming at V came to 1 base and at J to 7 bases, leaving 3 bases not matched to a gene. The CDR3 extends over 13 amino acids. CDR3 sequence: CASSQGSGGTQYF. The CDR3 coding sequence is TGTGCCAGCAGCCAAGGCTCGGGAGGGACCCAGTACTTC.

The CDR3 here is CASSVTGSTDTQYF. DNA of the CDR3: TGTGCCAGCAGTGTTACGGGTTCCACAGATACGCAGTATTTT. V is TRBV25-1 and J is TRBJ2-3; D gene unclear. Per the germline V gene, CDR1 is MGHDK and CDR2 is SYGVNS. Trimming cost V 4 bases and J 2 bases, with 10 bases left between them. CDR3 length: 14 residues.

This chain joins TRBV11-2 and TRBJ2-2; unclear D gene. This CDR3 is built from 12 residues. With 6 bases removed from V and 3 bases from J, the gap between germline ends came to 5 bases. CDR1 is SGHAT, CDR2 FQNNGV, per germline. In DNA, the CDR3 is TGTGCCAGCAGTGACGACACCGGGGAGCTGTTTTTT. Translation gives CASSDDTGELFF.